Each of the 27 T cell receptor beta chains below was sequenced from the same sample in a study of early T cells in non-severe SARS-CoV-2 infection. TCRdb reprocessed the 5' RACE reads with MiXCR, giving one entry per CDR3 protein. Altogether under 140,000 distinct CDR3 sequences are present, roughly 13% being singletons, with the ten largest covering 3.5% to 4%. The material was whole blood, obtained at baseline. These receptors were obtained from an adult who was a healthcare worker with PCR-confirmed SARS-CoV-2 infection or an uninfected control (not recorded which).

The V and J genes are TRBV12-3 or TRBV12-4 and TRBJ1-1; D is unclear. There are 12 residues in the CDR3. V lost 3 bases and J lost 11, with 13 bases in between. This chain's CDR3 is CASSFAVAEAFF. As DNA, the CDR3 is TGTGCCAGCAGTTTCGCCGTAGCGGAGGCTTTCTTT.

The chain couples TRBV2 to TRBJ2-7; 7 bases fit TRBD2. The CDR3 length is 13 residues. Germline loops: CDR1 SNHLY, CDR2 FYNNEI. V was pared by 7 bases and J by 3 bases, with 6 bases of the junction left unmatched. This chain's CDR3 is CASKERDFYEQYF. The CDR3, as DNA: TGTGCCAGCAAGGAGCGGGACTTCTACGAGCAGTACTTC.

This sequence joins TRBV6-6 and TRBJ1-1; D gene unclear. Trimming cost V 0 bases and J 1 base, with 18 bases left between them. CDR3 length: 18 amino acids. The germline V gene encodes CDR1 MNHNY and CDR2 SVGAGI (reference sequence). The CDR3 DNA reads as TGTGCCAGCAGTTACTCGACGGCCAGCATCACCAGGAACACTGAAGCTTTCTTT. Encoded protein: CASSYSTASITRNTEAFF.

CDR3 region: CASRTGEENGYTF. The CDR3, as DNA: TGTGCCAGCAGGACAGGGGAGGAGAATGGCTACACCTTC. The V call is TRBV2, the J call TRBJ1-2, with TRBD1 identical over 8 bases. Losses at the gene ends were 6 bases for V and 6 bases for J; bases not matched to a gene: 6. CDR1 is SNHLY, CDR2 FYNNEI, per germline. The CDR3 runs 13 residues.

This chain joins TRBV10-3 and TRBJ2-7; no clear D. Trimming left V 0 bases short and J 3 bases short, with 6 bases between. The CDR3 is made up of 13 amino acids. Germline assignment: CDR1 ENHRY and CDR2 SYGVKD. The CDR3 is CAISESFSYEQYF. The DNA of the CDR3 is TGTGCCATCAGTGAGTCGTTTAGCTACGAGCAGTACTTC.

This chain uses TRBV20-1 with TRBJ2-4; D gene uncertain. The germline V and J ends were trimmed by 0 bases and 1 base, with 13 bases remaining between them. The CDR3 totals 16 residues. The germline V gene has CDR1 DFQATT and CDR2 SNEGSKA (reference sequence). CDR3 coding DNA: TGCAGTGCTAGAGATCAAGCGTGGTTGGCCAAAAACATTCAGTACTTC. Its translation: CSARDQAWLAKNIQYF.

Many counts were recorded for this clonotype. The chain combines TRBV3-1 with TRBJ1-1, with unresolved D. Germline loops: CDR1 LGHDT, CDR2 YNNKEL (reference sequence). CDR3 length: 13 residues. V lost 4 bases, J lost 1 base, and 7 bases lay in between. CDR3 loop: CASSRTANTEAFF. Written as DNA, the CDR3 is TGTGCCAGCAGCCGCACAGCGAACACTGAAGCTTTCTTT. The full variable domain, completed using reference TRBV3-1 and TRBJ1-1, is DTAVSQTPKYLVTQMGNDKSIKCEQNLGHDTMYWYKQDSKKFLKIMFSYNNKELIINETVPNRFSPKSPDKAHLNLHINSLELGDSAVYFCASSRTANTEAFFGQGTRLTVV.

As regards this clonotype: Because the CDR3 is missing its conserved closing phenylalanine or tryptophan, this is likely a read error. The J gene is TRBJ1-1, the V gene TRBV15, with D tentatively TRBD1 (5 bases). The CDR3 totals 16 residues. Trimming stripped 0 bases from V and 1 base from J, with 12 bases between. CDR1 and CDR2 from the germline V gene are LNHNV and YYDKDF (reference sequence). Here the CDR3 DNA reads TGTGCCACCAGCAGAGATCTTGGCAGGGCGAACACTGAAGCTTTCTCT. Amino acid sequence: CATSRDLGRANTEAFS.

The V gene is TRBV20-1, the J gene TRBJ1-1; D unresolved. CDR3 size: 8 residues. Germline CDR1 is DFQATT and CDR2 is SNEGSKA (reference sequence). Trimming removed 6 bases at V and 7 bases at J, with 3 bases between. The CDR3 spells CSADEAFF. The DNA for the CDR3 is TGCAGTGCCGATGAAGCTTTCTTT.

This chain links TRBV4-1 with TRBJ1-6, with no clear D. CDR3 length: 14 amino acids. Trimming stripped 5 bases from V and 9 bases from J, with 14 bases between. From germline, CDR1 is MGHRA and CDR2 YSYEKL. The CDR3 nucleotides read TGCGCCAGCAGCTACCCTTGGTCGGGTTCACCCCTCCACTTT. Protein: CASSYPWSGSPLHF.

This chain joins TRBV4-1 and TRBJ1-5; perhaps TRBD1 as D (5 bases). V lost 0 bases to trimming and J lost 2 bases, with 5 bases between them. CDR1 is MGHRA and CDR2 is YSYEKL in the germline V gene. This CDR3 comprises 14 residues. The CDR3, as DNA: TGCGCCAGCAGCCAAGAAGGGGGCAATCAGCCCCAGCATTTT. Protein product: CASSQEGGNQPQHF.

This clonotype has ten or more counts. The CDR3 DNA sequence: TGTGCCAGCAACCACAGGGGACAGAACTCCTACGAGCAGTACTTC. Amino acid sequence: CASNHRGQNSYEQYF. The chain combines TRBV6-1 with TRBJ2-7, with 7 bases that match TRBD1. The ends lost 7 bases at V and 0 bases at J; junction bases unmatched: 9. Germline CDR1 MNHNS, CDR2 SASEGT. The CDR3 length is 15 residues.

The rearrangement uses TRBV29-1 and TRBJ2-2; tentatively, D is TRBD1 or TRBD2 (5 bases each). Trimming pared 7 bases from V and 6 bases from J, leaving 9 bases between. The CDR3 contains 11 residues. The germline gives CDR1 SQVTM, CDR2 ANQGSEA. This CDR3 reads CSAEGPGELFF. The CDR3 coding sequence is TGCAGCGCTGAGGGGCCCGGGGAGCTGTTTTTT.

This clonotype has just a few counts. The J gene is TRBJ2-2, the V gene TRBV7-8; no definite D call. V lost 7 bases to trimming and J lost 7 bases, with 10 bases between them. Germline V gene data show CDR1 as SGHVS and CDR2 as FQNEAQ. This CDR3 contains 12 residues. The CDR3 region is CASTLSIGELFF. DNA of the CDR3: TGTGCCAGCACCCTATCTATCGGGGAGCTGTTTTTT.

This clonotype appeared many times. The chain has TRBV28 and TRBJ2-1; 9 bases map to TRBD2. Trimming cost V 6 bases and J 9 bases; bases outside gene matches: 9. The CDR3 loop spans 14 amino acids. Looked up from germline, CDR1 is MDHEN and CDR2 is SYDVKM. DNA of the CDR3: TGTGCCAGCAGGGGTAGCGGGAGTGTGGGTGAGCAGTTCTTC. This translates into CASRGSGSVGEQFF. The variable domain in full, with the rest retrieved from reference TRBV28 and TRBJ2-1, is DVKVTQSSRYLVKRTGEKVFLECVQDMDHENMFWYRQDPGLGLRLIYFSYDVKMKEKGDIPEGYSVSREKKERFSLILESASTNQTSMYLCASRGSGSVGEQFFGPGTRLTVL.

This chain links TRBV2 with TRBJ2-3; 11 bases align to TRBD2. Germline CDR1 SNHLY, CDR2 FYNNEI. V trimming: 4 bases; J trimming: 9 bases; junction bases outside the gene matches: 12. The CDR3 covers 16 residues. The CDR3 sequence: CASSVVSGGAQGTQYF. The CDR3 DNA is TGTGCCAGCAGTGTAGTTAGCGGGGGGGCGCAGGGCACGCAGTATTTT.

There are many counts of this clonotype. V usage is TRBV3-1 and J usage is TRBJ2-5, with 8 bases lining up with TRBD2. The germline V gene has CDR1 LGHDT and CDR2 YNNKEL (reference sequence). The ends lost 10 bases at V and 4 bases at J; junction bases unmatched: 11. The CDR3 consists of 14 residues. The chain's CDR3 is CATSPRTSRETQYF. Written as DNA, the CDR3 is TGTGCCACCTCACCCAGGACTAGCCGAGAGACCCAGTACTTC.

This chain links TRBV19 with TRBJ2-7; possibly TRBD2 for D (5 bases). The CDR3 has 13 residues. With 5 bases removed from V and 7 bases from J, the gap between germline ends came to 15 bases. CDR1 is LNHDA and CDR2 is SQIVND in the germline V gene (reference sequence). The DNA of the CDR3 is TGTGCCAGTAGTGTAATCTCGCGGAGGGAGCAGTACTTC. Its translation is CASSVISRREQYF.

This chain joins TRBV7-2 and TRBJ2-1; 7 bases agree with TRBD2. This CDR3 contains 13 residues. Germline-derived CDR1 and CDR2 are SGHTA and FQGNSA. V shed 5 bases, J shed 14 bases, and the junction held 12 bases outside the gene matches. CDR3 region: CASSGLGGTTEFF. DNA for the CDR3: TGTGCCAGCAGCGGCTTGGGAGGGACGACGGAGTTCTTC.

The rearrangement joins TRBV6-2 or TRBV6-3 to TRBJ2-3; D call uncertain. The CDR3 totals 15 residues. Trimming cost V 3 bases and J 2 bases, with 12 bases left between them. The V gene's germline CDR1 is MNHEY and CDR2 SVGEGT. CDR3 bases: TGTGCCAGCAGTTATCGGAATCAAATCACAGATACGCAGTATTTT. Translated, it gives CASSYRNQITDTQYF.

This clonotype has a count of ten or more. This chain connects TRBV20-1 to TRBJ2-1; D is undetermined. V dropped 1 base and J dropped 7 bases, with 5 bases sitting between them. CDR3 length equals 11 residues. Germline V gene lookup returns CDR1 DFQATT and CDR2 SNEGSKA (reference sequence). CDR3 coding DNA: TGCAGTGCTAGAGTGCGGAATGAGCAGTTCTTC. This gives the protein CSARVRNEQFF.

This clonotype was observed a few times. The V call is TRBV12-3 or TRBV12-4, the J call TRBJ1-3; TRBD1 matches at 10 bases. The length of the CDR3 is 20 residues. With 5 bases clipped from V and 1 base from J, the junction kept 17 bases outside the gene matches. CDR3 DNA: TGTGCCAGCAGTGCCCCCGGGGACAGGGGCTTGTGGTGGTCTGGAAACACCATATATTTT. Translating gives CASSAPGDRGLWWSGNTIYF.

This clonotype was detected ten times or more. This chain links TRBV7-4 with TRBJ2-7; D not resolved. V was cut by 2 bases and J by 3 bases, with 11 bases left in between. CDR1 is SGHVT, CDR2 SQSDAQ, per germline. The CDR3 is 14 amino acids. The CDR3 here is CASSLWGGYYEQYF. DNA of the CDR3: TGTGCCAGCAGCTTATGGGGTGGATACTACGAGCAGTACTTC.

This chain connects TRBV12-5 to TRBJ2-3; D is possibly TRBD1 (6 bases). The length of the CDR3 is 18 residues. The germline V gene encodes CDR1 LGHNT and CDR2 FRNRAP. The V and J ends lost 3 bases and 4 bases respectively, with 23 bases between them. Here the CDR3 reads CASGLVETGTSGPDTQYF. In DNA form, the CDR3 reads TGTGCTAGTGGTTTAGTAGAAACAGGGACATCGGGGCCAGATACGCAGTATTTT.

This clonotype appeared many times. The chain couples TRBV20-1 to TRBJ2-7; 11 bases are shared with TRBD2. The CDR3 length is 13 residues. With 6 bases clipped from V and 7 bases from J, the junction kept 8 bases outside the gene matches. Germline V lookup: CDR1 DFQATT, CDR2 SNEGSKA (reference sequence). The CDR3 spells CSAGLAEPWEQYF. The CDR3 nucleotides are TGCAGTGCGGGACTAGCGGAACCCTGGGAGCAGTACTTC.

This clonotype occurred a few times. The V and J genes are TRBV2 and TRBJ1-5; 8 nucleotides match TRBD1. V shed 6 bases and J 8 bases; nucleotides not matched to a gene: 6. Germline V gives CDR1 SNHLY, CDR2 FYNNEI. The CDR3 has 13 amino acids. In nucleotides, the CDR3 is TGTGCCAGCAGGCAGGGGGCTGAGGAGCCCCAGCATTTT. Its protein product is CASRQGAEEPQHF. Looking up the rest from reference TRBV2 and TRBJ1-5 gives the full variable domain: EPEVTQTPSHQVTQMGQEVILRCVPISNHLYFYWYRQILGQKVEFLVSFYNNEISEKSEIFDDQFSVERPDGSNFTLKIRSTKLEDSAMYFCASRQGAEEPQHFGDGTRLSIL.

The gene calls are TRBV10-3 and TRBJ2-5; a possible D gene is TRBD1 (5 bases). The CDR3 loop spans 13 amino acids. The germline CDR1 and CDR2 sequences are ENHRY and SYGVKD. With 4 bases removed from V and 2 bases from J, the gap between germline ends came to 8 bases. The CDR3 loop is CAISGGTQETQYF. The CDR3 DNA is TGTGCCATCAGTGGGGGCACTCAAGAGACCCAGTACTTC.